This T cell receptor (beta chain) is drawn from a study of human T cells and chemical hapten exposure. The overall study: In the sensitization step, 2% DPC was placed on about 2 cm by about 2 cm of upper inner arm skin. Patients got weekly scalp diphenylcyclopropenone doses over the approximately 25-week study.

TCRdb called the RACE reads again in MiXCR, with one record for every CDR3 protein. Of approximately 73,000 distinct CDR3 sequences in the sample, under 13% were seen once. Time point denoted: patch test 1, 2 weeks after DPC sensitization. The treatment denotes: therapeutic diphenylcyclopropenone sensitization with weekly scalp DPC. Each patch-test visit's blood sample preceded patch application. V lost 6 bases, J lost 4 bases, and 12 bases lay in between. The CDR3 totals 12 residues. CDR1 SQVTM and CDR2 ANQGSEA come from the germline V gene. The source material was whole blood, sampled in connection with sensitization to the hapten diphenylcyclopropenone (DPC). The J gene is TRBJ1-1, the V gene TRBV29-1, with no clear D. The sequence came from a woman between 45 and 65 years old with alopecia areata. Some clones in this sample may be carry-over from other donors' samples. The CDR3 is CSVRGGPTEAFF. The CDR3 nucleotides read TGCAGCGTCCGTGGCGGGCCCACTGAAGCTTTCTTT.